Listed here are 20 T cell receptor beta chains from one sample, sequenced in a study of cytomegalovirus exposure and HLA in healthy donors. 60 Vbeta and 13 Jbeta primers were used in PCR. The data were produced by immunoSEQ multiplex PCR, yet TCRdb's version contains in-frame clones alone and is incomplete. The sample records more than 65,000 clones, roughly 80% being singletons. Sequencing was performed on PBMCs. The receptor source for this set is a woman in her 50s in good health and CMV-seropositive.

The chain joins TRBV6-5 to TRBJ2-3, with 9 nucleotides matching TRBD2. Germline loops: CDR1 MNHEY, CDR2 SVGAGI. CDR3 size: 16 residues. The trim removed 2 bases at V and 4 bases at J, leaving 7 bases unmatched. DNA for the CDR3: TGTGCCAGCAGTTACGGGACTAGCCTTTACCCAGATACGCAGTATTTT. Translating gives CASSYGTSLYPDTQYF.

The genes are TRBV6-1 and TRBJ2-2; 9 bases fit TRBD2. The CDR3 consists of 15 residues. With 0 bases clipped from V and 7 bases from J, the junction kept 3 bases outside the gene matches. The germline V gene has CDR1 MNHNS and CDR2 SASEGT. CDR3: CASSEASGSGGELFF. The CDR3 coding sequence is TGTGCCAGCAGTGAAGCTAGCGGGAGTGGCGGGGAGCTGTTTTTT.

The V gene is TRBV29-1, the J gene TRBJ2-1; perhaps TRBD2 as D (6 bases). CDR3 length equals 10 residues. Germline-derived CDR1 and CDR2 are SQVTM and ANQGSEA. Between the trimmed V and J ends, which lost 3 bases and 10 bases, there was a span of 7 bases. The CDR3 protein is CSVDGGEQFF. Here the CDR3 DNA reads TGCAGCGTTGATGGAGGGGAGCAGTTCTTC.

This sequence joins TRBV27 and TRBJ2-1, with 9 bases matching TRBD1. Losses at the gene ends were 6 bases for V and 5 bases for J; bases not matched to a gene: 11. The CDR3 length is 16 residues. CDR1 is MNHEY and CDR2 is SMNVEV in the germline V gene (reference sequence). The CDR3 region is CASSPIRDRAHNEQFF. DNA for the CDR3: TGTGCCAGCAGCCCAATCCGGGACAGGGCCCACAATGAGCAGTTCTTC.

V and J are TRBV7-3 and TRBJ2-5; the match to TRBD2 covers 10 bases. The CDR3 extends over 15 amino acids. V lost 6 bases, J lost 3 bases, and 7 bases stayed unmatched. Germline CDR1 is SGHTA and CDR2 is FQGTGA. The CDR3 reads CASSFGLADKETQYF. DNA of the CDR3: TGTGCCAGCAGTTTCGGACTAGCGGACAAAGAGACCCAGTACTTC.

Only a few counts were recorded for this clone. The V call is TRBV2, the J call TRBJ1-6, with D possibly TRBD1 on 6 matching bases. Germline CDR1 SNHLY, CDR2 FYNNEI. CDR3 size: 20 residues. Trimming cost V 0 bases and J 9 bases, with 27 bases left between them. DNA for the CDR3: TGTGCCAGCAGTGAAGCTTCTTCCGGGCAGGGGTGGATTTTACGTTCACCCCTCCACTTT. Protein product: CASSEASSGQGWILRSPLHF.

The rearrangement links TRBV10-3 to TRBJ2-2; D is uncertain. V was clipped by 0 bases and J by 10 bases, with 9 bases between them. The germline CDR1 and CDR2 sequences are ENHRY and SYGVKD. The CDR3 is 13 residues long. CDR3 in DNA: TGTGCCATCAGTGAGTCGTCCTTTTCGGAGCTGTTTTTT. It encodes CAISESSFSELFF.

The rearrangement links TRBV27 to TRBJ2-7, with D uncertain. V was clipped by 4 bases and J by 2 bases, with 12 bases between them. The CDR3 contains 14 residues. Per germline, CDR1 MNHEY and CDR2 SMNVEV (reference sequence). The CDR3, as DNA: TGTGCCAGCAGTTCCCCGACTTTTCCCTACGAGCAGTACTTC. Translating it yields CASSSPTFPYEQYF.

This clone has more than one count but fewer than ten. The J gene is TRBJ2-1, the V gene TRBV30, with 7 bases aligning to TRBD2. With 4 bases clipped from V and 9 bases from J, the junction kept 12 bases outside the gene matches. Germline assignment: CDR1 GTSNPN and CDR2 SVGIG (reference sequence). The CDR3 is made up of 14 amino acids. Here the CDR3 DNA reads TGTGCCTGGACTGGCTCGGGGCTAGCGGCTGAGCAGTTCTTC. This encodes CAWTGSGLAAEQFF.

CDR3 residues: CASSYMRAEEQYF. DNA for the CDR3: TGTGCCAGCAGTTATATGAGGGCGGAGGAGCAGTACTTC. The chain uses TRBV6-6 and TRBJ2-7; TRBD2 is a possible D gene (5 bases). The V end lost 3 bases, the J end lost 7 bases, and 13 bases lay between the germline ends. Germline V CDR1 and CDR2: MNHNY, SVGAGI (reference sequence). The length of the CDR3 is 13 residues.

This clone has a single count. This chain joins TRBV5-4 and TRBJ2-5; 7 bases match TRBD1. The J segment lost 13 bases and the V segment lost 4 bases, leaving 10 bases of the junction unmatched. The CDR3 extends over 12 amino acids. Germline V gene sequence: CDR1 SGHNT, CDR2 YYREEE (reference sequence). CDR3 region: CASSASQGRRYF. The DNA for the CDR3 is TGTGCCAGCAGCGCCTCACAGGGGCGGCGGTACTTC. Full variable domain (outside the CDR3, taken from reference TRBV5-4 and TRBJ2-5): ETGVTQSPTHLIKTRGQQVTLRCSSQSGHNTVSWYQQALGQGPQFIFQYYREEENGRGNFPPRFSGLQFPNYSSELNVNALELDDSALYLCASSASQGRRYFGPGTRLLVL.

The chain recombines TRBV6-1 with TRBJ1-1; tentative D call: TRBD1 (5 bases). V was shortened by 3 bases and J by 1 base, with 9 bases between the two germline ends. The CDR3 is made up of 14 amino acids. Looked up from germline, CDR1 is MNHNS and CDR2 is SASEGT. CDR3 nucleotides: TGTGCCAGCAGTGACCTTAGGGGGAACACTGAAGCTTTCTTT. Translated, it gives CASSDLRGNTEAFF.

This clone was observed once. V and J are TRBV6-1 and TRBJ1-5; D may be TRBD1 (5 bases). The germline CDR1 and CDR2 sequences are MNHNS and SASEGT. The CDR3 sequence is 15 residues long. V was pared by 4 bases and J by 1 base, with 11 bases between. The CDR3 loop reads CASSGYRLSNQPQHF. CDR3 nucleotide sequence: TGTGCCAGCAGTGGATACAGGTTAAGCAATCAGCCCCAGCATTTT.

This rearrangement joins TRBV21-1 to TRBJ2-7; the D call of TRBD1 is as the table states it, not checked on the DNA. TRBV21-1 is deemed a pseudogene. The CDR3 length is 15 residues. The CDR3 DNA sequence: TGTGCCAGCAGCAGCCGGGACAGGGGGAACTACGAGCAGTACTTC. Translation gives CASSSRDRGNYEQYF.

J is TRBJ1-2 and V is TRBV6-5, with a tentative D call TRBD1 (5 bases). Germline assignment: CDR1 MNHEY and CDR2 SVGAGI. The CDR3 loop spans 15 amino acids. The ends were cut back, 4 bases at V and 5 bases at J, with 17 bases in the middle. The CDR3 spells CASSLDTGRLYGYTF. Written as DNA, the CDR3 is TGTGCCAGCAGTTTGGACACCGGGAGGCTTTATGGCTACACCTTC.

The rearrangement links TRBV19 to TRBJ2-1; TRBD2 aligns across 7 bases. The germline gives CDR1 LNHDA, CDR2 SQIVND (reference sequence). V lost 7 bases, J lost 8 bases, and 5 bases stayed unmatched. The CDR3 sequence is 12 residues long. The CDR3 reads CASKNSGHEQFF. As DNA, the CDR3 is TGTGCCAGTAAAAATAGCGGGCATGAGCAGTTCTTC. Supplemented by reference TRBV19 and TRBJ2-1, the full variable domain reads DGGITQSPKYLFRKEGQNVTLSCEQNLNHDAMYWYRQDPGQGLRLIYYSQIVNDFQKGDIAEGYSVSREKKESFPLTVTSAQKNPTAFYLCASKNSGHEQFFGPGTRLTVL.

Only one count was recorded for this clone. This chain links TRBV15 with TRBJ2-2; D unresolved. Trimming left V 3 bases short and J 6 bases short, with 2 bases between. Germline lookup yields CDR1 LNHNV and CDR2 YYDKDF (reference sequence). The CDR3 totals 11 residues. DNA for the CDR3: TGTGCCACCAGCAGCGCCGGGGAGCTGTTTTTT. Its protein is CATSSAGELFF.

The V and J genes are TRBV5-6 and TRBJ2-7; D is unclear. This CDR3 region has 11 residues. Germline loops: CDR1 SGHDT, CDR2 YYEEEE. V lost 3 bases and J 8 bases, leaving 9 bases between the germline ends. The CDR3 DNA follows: TGTGCCAGCAGCTCCACTGTCCAGCAGTACTTC. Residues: CASSSTVQQYF.

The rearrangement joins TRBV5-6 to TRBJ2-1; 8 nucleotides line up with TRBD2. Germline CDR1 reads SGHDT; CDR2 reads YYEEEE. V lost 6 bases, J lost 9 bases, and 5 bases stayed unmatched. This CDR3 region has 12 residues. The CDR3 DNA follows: TGTGCCAGCAATAGCGGGATCGGTGAGCAGTTCTTC. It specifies CASNSGIGEQFF. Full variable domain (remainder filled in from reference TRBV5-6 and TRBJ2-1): DAGVTQSPTHLIKTRGQQVTLRCSPKSGHDTVSWYQQALGQGPQFIFQYYEEEERQRGNFPDRFSGHQFPNYSSELNVNALLLGDSALYLCASNSGIGEQFFGPGTRLTVL.

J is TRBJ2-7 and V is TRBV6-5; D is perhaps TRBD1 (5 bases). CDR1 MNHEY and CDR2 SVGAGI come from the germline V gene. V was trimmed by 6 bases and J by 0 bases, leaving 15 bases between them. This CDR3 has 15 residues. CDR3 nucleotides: TGTGCCAGCAGCCCAATTAGGGGTGGCTCCTACGAGCAGTACTTC. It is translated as CASSPIRGGSYEQYF.